The 5 T cell receptor beta chains below come from one sample, sequenced in a study of CD8+ T cells in alopecia areata. Following RNA extraction, reverse transcription yielded cDNA that acted as the sequencing template. The table came from immunoSEQ multiplex PCR; TCRdb's copy has only in-frame clones and leaves some out. The profile shows about 180,000 clones, approximately 59% of them singletons. Sequenced here: CD4+ T cells sorted from blood, sampled at week 0. The origin of the receptors is a human donor with alopecia areata.

This clone was detected many times. The chain carries TRBV9 and TRBJ2-3, with D possibly matching TRBD1 (6 bases). Deletions cut 0 bases from V and 0 bases from J, with 11 bases between. This CDR3 is 16 amino acids long. From germline, CDR1 is SGDLS and CDR2 YYNGEE. The CDR3 protein is CASSVGAGASTDTQYF. CDR3 nucleotide sequence: TGTGCCAGCAGCGTAGGGGCAGGGGCTAGCACAGATACGCAGTATTTT.

This chain joins TRBV29-1 and TRBJ1-3; tentatively, D is TRBD1 (5 bases). This CDR3 is 14 amino acids long. V shed 8 bases and J shed 4 bases, with 18 bases lying between them. Germline assignment: CDR1 SQVTM and CDR2 ANQGSEA. CDR3 coding DNA: TGCAGCATACTACAGGCGGGGGTCGGAAACACCATATATTTT. Protein: CSILQAGVGNTIYF.

This clone was seen more than once but under ten times. The chain combines TRBV29-1 with TRBJ2-3; D is perhaps TRBD1 or TRBD2 (5 bases each). Germline V lookup: CDR1 SQVTM, CDR2 ANQGSEA. Trimming left V 6 bases short and J 3 bases short, with 16 bases between. The CDR3 has 14 amino acids. Here the CDR3 DNA reads TGCAGCGTCAACGGGGCAGGCGGGACAGATACGCAGTATTTT. Translating gives CSVNGAGGTDTQYF.

The chain links TRBV29-1 to TRBJ2-6; D is undetermined. This CDR3 spans 13 amino acids. CDR1 and CDR2 (germline): SQVTM, ANQGSEA. The V gene lost 4 bases and the J gene lost 0 bases, with 4 bases spanning the gap. The CDR3 spells CSVGTSGANVLTF. In DNA form, the CDR3 reads TGCAGCGTTGGGACCTCTGGGGCCAACGTCCTGACTTTC.

The V and J genes are TRBV11-2 and TRBJ1-1; D is possibly TRBD1 (5 bases). CDR3 length equals 15 residues. The V gene lost 1 base and the J gene lost 1 base, with 10 bases spanning the gap. CDR1 is SGHAT and CDR2 is FQNNGV in the germline V gene. CDR3 DNA sequence: TGTGCCAGCAGCTTAGGAGGGGCCCCGAACACTGAAGCTTTCTTT. This gives the protein CASSLGGAPNTEAFF.